The clone carrying this TCR beta chain was detected many times. The antigen is unknown. This sample is drawn from a study of T-cell reconstitution after alpha-beta-depleted transplantation in children. The TCRbeta library was prepared with unique molecular identifiers. Each CDR3 protein is one row after TCRdb ran MiXCR on the PCR reads. Here the sample spans about 98,000 distinct CDR3 sequences, around 7.8% being singletons. The V and J ends lost 4 bases and 5 bases respectively, with 11 bases between them. The CDR3 consists of 13 residues. Germline CDR1 and CDR2: SNHLY and FYNNEI. Study results and limitations: Some patients owed their high day-60 TCRbeta diversity to surviving recipient T cells and thymic progenitors. By about two months after transplant, alpha-beta T cells reportedly arose from several hundred graft clones that had expanded. Diversity and T-cell counts at one year after transplant derived mostly from new T cells.

This clonotype originated in a boy aged 2-9 years with acute lymphoblastic leukemia, due to receive a stem cell transplant. The V gene is TRBV2, the J gene TRBJ1-1, with D uncertain. This specimen was PBMCs, taken before TCRalphabeta/CD19-depleted stem cell transplant. The CDR3 protein is CASSVRGRTEAFF. The CDR3 DNA is TGTGCCAGCAGTGTCCGAGGACGGACTGAAGCTTTCTTT. Variable domain in full (rest from reference TRBV2 and TRBJ1-1): EPEVTQTPSHQVTQMGQEVILRCVPISNHLYFYWYRQILGQKVEFLVSFYNNEISEKSEIFDDQFSVERPDGSNFTLKIRSTKLEDSAMYFCASSVRGRTEAFFGQGTRLTVV.